These 27 T cell receptor beta chains were sequenced from one sample in a study of cytotoxic CD8 clonotypes in ibrutinib-treated CLL. TCRdb's copy holds only in-frame clones and misses some; the assay was immunoSEQ multiplex PCR. Of about 160,000 clones in the sample, approximately 77% are singletons; the top ten hold about 2.1%. Sequences were derived from PBMCs, sampled after 12 months of ibrutinib treatment. The origin of the receptors is a human donor with chronic lymphocytic leukemia.

This rearrangement joins TRBV4-1 to TRBJ1-5; TRBD1 aligns across 8 bases. Germline V CDR1 and CDR2: MGHRA, YSYEKL. The CDR3 totals 16 residues. The V and J ends lost 1 base and 3 bases, in that order; junction bases with no gene match: 5. The CDR3 DNA is TGCGCCAGCAGCCAAGCCGGGACAGGAAACAATCAGCCCCAGCATTTT. Its translation is CASSQAGTGNNQPQHF.

The chain carries TRBV9 and TRBJ1-1; TRBD1 matches 7 bases. Germline loops: CDR1 SGDLS, CDR2 YYNGEE. The CDR3 is 14 amino acids. V dropped 8 bases and J dropped 1; count of bases not matched to a gene: 8. The CDR3 reads CASCSGTANTEAFF. CDR3 nucleotides: TGTGCCAGTTGCTCCGGGACAGCGAACACTGAAGCTTTCTTT.

CDR3 sequence (DNA): TGTGCCACCAGCAGAGTCCAGGGGGCAGTCCGCTACCGGGGTACGCAGTATTTT. Translated: CATSRVQGAVRYRGTQYF. V is TRBV15 and J is TRBJ2-3; TRBD1 matches at 8 bases. Germline V CDR1 and CDR2: LNHNV, YYDKDF (reference sequence). Trimming cost V 1 base and J 8 bases; bases outside gene matches: 17. The CDR3 is 18 residues long.

The genes are TRBV11-1 and TRBJ1-4, with TRBD1 identical over 10 bases. The CDR3 consists of 15 residues. Germline values: CDR1 SGHAT, CDR2 FQDESV (reference sequence). After removal of 5 bases from V and 5 bases from J, the junction contained 5 bases not matched to a gene. CDR3 sequence: CASSQRDRGNEKLFF. The CDR3 bases are TGTGCCAGCAGCCAGCGGGACAGGGGAAATGAAAAACTGTTTTTT.

The chain employs TRBV25-1 and TRBJ2-5; D gene ambiguous. The germline gives CDR1 MGHDK, CDR2 SYGVNS. There are 15 residues in the CDR3. V was cut by 5 bases and J by 5 bases, with 18 bases left in between. CDR3 sequence: CASSSSGNPTETQYF. As DNA, the CDR3 is TGTGCCAGCAGTAGCTCCGGAAACCCAACGGAGACCCAGTACTTC.

This chain connects TRBV6-5 to TRBJ2-2; TRBD2 matches at 10 bases. The J segment lost 6 bases and the V segment lost 6 bases, leaving 7 bases of the junction unmatched. Germline CDR1 is MNHEY and CDR2 is SVGAGI. CDR3 length equals 15 residues. DNA for the CDR3: TGTGCCAGCAGGATGAGCGGGGGGGCCCCCGGGGAGCTGTTTTTT. Its translation: CASRMSGGAPGELFF.

There are a few counts of this clone. V usage is TRBV11-3 and J usage is TRBJ2-1; possibly TRBD2 for D (6 bases). Germline V gene data show CDR1 as SGHNT and CDR2 as YENEEA. Trimming shortened V by 3 bases and J by 7 bases, and 10 bases separated the two germline ends. CDR3 size: 13 residues. CDR3 sequence (DNA): TGTGCCAGCAGCTTCTCGGCGGGGAATGAGCAGTTCTTC. This encodes CASSFSAGNEQFF.

The CDR3 DNA sequence: TGTGCCAGCAGTTTACCCCTTTCGGATACGCAGTATTTT. It codes for CASSLPLSDTQYF. This sequence joins TRBV27 and TRBJ2-3; D not certain. The V gene lost 2 bases and the J gene lost 6 bases, with 9 bases spanning the gap. The CDR3 runs 13 residues. CDR1 is MNHEY, CDR2 SMNVEV, per germline (reference sequence).

This clone was found once. The chain has TRBV2 and TRBJ1-2; 7 positions match TRBD1. CDR1 SNHLY and CDR2 FYNNEI come from the germline V gene. V shed 7 bases and J 6 bases; nucleotides not matched to a gene: 11. This CDR3 has 14 residues. CDR3 sequence (DNA): TGTGCCAGCACCCCTTGGACAGGACCAAATGGCTACACCTTC. Amino acid sequence: CASTPWTGPNGYTF.

The gene calls are TRBV5-4 and TRBJ2-3; 13 nucleotides align to TRBD2. This CDR3 has 17 residues. CDR1 is SGHNT and CDR2 is YYREEE in the germline V gene (reference sequence). Losses at the gene ends were 4 bases for V and 6 bases for J; bases not matched to a gene: 11. CDR3: CASSKGLAGVEGDTQYF. The CDR3 coding sequence is TGTGCCAGCAGCAAAGGACTAGCGGGGGTCGAGGGGGATACGCAGTATTTT. The whole variable domain, filled in from reference TRBV5-4 and TRBJ2-3, reads ETGVTQSPTHLIKTRGQQVTLRCSSQSGHNTVSWYQQALGQGPQFIFQYYREEENGRGNFPPRFSGLQFPNYSSELNVNALELDDSALYLCASSKGLAGVEGDTQYFGPGTRLTVL.

The chain links TRBV7-2 to TRBJ1-2; no clear D gene. This CDR3 region has 14 residues. The V end was cut by 1 base, the J end by 4 bases, with 10 bases between. Germline loops: CDR1 SGHTA, CDR2 FQGNSA. CDR3 sequence (DNA): TGTGCCAGCAGCTTAGTACGGGGTGCCTATGGCTACACCTTC. Translating it yields CASSLVRGAYGYTF. The full variable domain, with the rest looked up from reference TRBV7-2 and TRBJ1-2, is GAGVSQSPSNKVTEKGKDVELRCDPISGHTALYWYRQSLGQGLEFLIYFQGNSAPDKSGLPSDRFSAERTGGSVSTLTIQRTQQEDSAVYLCASSLVRGAYGYTFGSGTRLTVV.

The table lists this clone with a count of one. The chain employs TRBV7-2 and TRBJ2-3; maybe TRBD2 (5 bases). This CDR3 spans 14 amino acids. V was pared by 2 bases and J by 5 bases, with 11 bases between. The germline gives CDR1 SGHTA, CDR2 FQGNSA. In nucleotides, the CDR3 is TGTGCCAGCAGCTTAATTCTCGGGGTAGATACGCAGTATTTT. It codes for CASSLILGVDTQYF.

The genes are TRBV21-1 and TRBJ2-1; the table's D gene call, TRBD1, was not cross checked with the DNA. TRBV21-1 is shown as a pseudogene. The length of the CDR3 is 15 residues. CDR3 loop: CASSARDREYNEQFF. CDR3 in DNA: TGTGCCAGCAGCGCCCGGGACAGAGAATACAATGAGCAGTTCTTC.

The CDR3 DNA is TGTGCCAGTAGTAACCGGGACAGAACGTACGAAGAGCAGTACTTC. It is translated as CASSNRDRTYEEQYF. The chain joins TRBV19 to TRBJ2-7, with TRBD1 matching over 7 bases. The germline V gene encodes CDR1 LNHDA and CDR2 SQIVND (reference sequence). This CDR3 spans 15 amino acids. V dropped 4 bases and J dropped 7; count of bases not matched to a gene: 13.

A single count supports this clone. The J gene is TRBJ1-2, the V gene TRBV20-1; D remains unclear. Germline values: CDR1 DFQATT, CDR2 SNEGSKA (reference sequence). This CDR3 is built from 11 residues. With 4 bases removed from V and 8 bases from J, the gap between germline ends came to 11 bases. CDR3: CSATAGGGYTF. DNA for the CDR3: TGCAGTGCTACCGCTGGTGGGGGCTACACCTTC.

This chain joins TRBV10-3 and TRBJ1-2, with D unclear. The CDR3 has 11 residues. Trimming took off 3 bases at V and 4 bases at J, with 3 bases between the two ends. Germline values: CDR1 ENHRY, CDR2 SYGVKD. The DNA of the CDR3 is TGTGCCATCAGTGACACCTATGGCTACACCTTC. This codes for CAISDTYGYTF.

The chain joins TRBV19 to TRBJ1-5; the match to TRBD1 covers 7 bases. This CDR3 is built from 17 residues. V lost 1 base to trimming and J lost 7 bases; unmatched junction nucleotides: 13. Germline loops: CDR1 LNHDA, CDR2 SQIVND (reference sequence). The CDR3 DNA sequence: TGTGCCAGTAGTATAGTGGGGGGGACAGTCGCTCGACAGCCCCAGCATTTT. Its translation: CASSIVGGTVARQPQHF.

The rearrangement links TRBV13 to TRBJ2-1, with 10 bases aligning to TRBD2. This CDR3 is 16 amino acids long. Germline assignment: CDR1 PRHDT and CDR2 FYEKMQ (reference sequence). V shed 5 bases and J 6 bases; nucleotides not matched to a gene: 10. The CDR3 nucleotides read TGTGCCAGCAGCCCTCAGATAGCGGGAGGATCCAATGAGCAGTTCTTC. This encodes CASSPQIAGGSNEQFF.

The chain couples TRBV2 to TRBJ1-6; D not resolved. The V and J ends lost 6 bases and 5 bases respectively, with 5 bases between them. Germline V gene sequence: CDR1 SNHLY, CDR2 FYNNEI. This CDR3 contains 12 residues. CDR3 sequence (DNA): TGTGCCAGCAGACAAAATAATTCACCCCTCCACTTT. This gives the protein CASRQNNSPLHF.

This chain connects TRBV28 to TRBJ1-2; D possibly corresponds to TRBD1 (5 bases). The CDR3 sequence is 16 residues long. V lost 5 bases and J lost 1, with 17 bases in between. CDR1 is MDHEN and CDR2 is SYDVKM in the germline V gene. The CDR3 loop reads CASSPRRGAFNYGYTF. Written as DNA, the CDR3 is TGTGCCAGCAGTCCCCGTCGTGGGGCTTTTAACTATGGCTACACCTTC.

The rearrangement uses TRBV7-9 and TRBJ2-2; 9 positions match TRBD2. J lost 6 bases, V lost 4 bases, and 15 bases had no gene match. Germline loops: CDR1 SEHNR, CDR2 FQNEAQ (reference sequence). This CDR3 has 18 amino acids. The CDR3 loop reads CASSSTLSGSGLAGELFF. As DNA, the CDR3 is TGTGCCAGCAGCTCGACCCTTAGCGGGAGTGGGTTGGCCGGGGAGCTGTTTTTT.

The CDR3 region has the DNA TGTGCCAGCAGCGGGGTGGTTTCAGGGGGCCTTTACGAGCAGTACTTC. It yields the protein CASSGVVSGGLYEQYF. J is TRBJ2-7 and V is TRBV21-1; the table's D call, TRBD1, has no DNA check behind it. TRBV21-1 is termed a pseudogene. CDR3 length: 16 amino acids.

V is TRBV28 and J is TRBJ2-7, with 8 positions matching TRBD1. V shed 4 bases and J 5 bases; nucleotides not matched to a gene: 7. Germline V gene sequence: CDR1 MDHEN, CDR2 SYDVKM. This CDR3 comprises 14 residues. As DNA, the CDR3 is TGTGCCAGCAGTTCGCCCAGGGGGCTGAACGAGCAGTACTTC. This encodes CASSSPRGLNEQYF.

The rearrangement joins TRBV4-1 to TRBJ2-3; 9 bases fit TRBD2. J lost 5 bases, V lost 4 bases, and 10 bases had no gene match. Germline-derived CDR1 and CDR2 are MGHRA and YSYEKL. The CDR3 runs 16 residues. CDR3 DNA sequence: TGCGCCAGCAGCCCCCATGCGACTAGCGGACTAGATACGCAGTATTTT. Protein product: CASSPHATSGLDTQYF.

CDR3 amino acids: CASTKFPGQFEAFF. The CDR3 nucleotides are TGTGCCAGTACCAAATTTCCGGGACAGTTTGAAGCTTTCTTT. The V and J genes are TRBV19 and TRBJ1-1, with 7 nucleotides matching TRBD1. Germline V CDR1 and CDR2: LNHDA, SQIVND (reference sequence). The CDR3 totals 14 residues. V was clipped by 7 bases and J by 7 bases; unmatched bases: 12.

The DNA for the CDR3 is TGTGCCAGCAGCACCGGACAGGGGACCTCCTACGAGCAGTACTTC. Its translation: CASSTGQGTSYEQYF. This sequence joins TRBV9 and TRBJ2-7, with 9 bases lining up with TRBD1. V lost 4 bases to trimming and J lost 0 bases; unmatched junction nucleotides: 5. Germline assignment: CDR1 SGDLS and CDR2 YYNGEE. The CDR3 covers 15 residues.

J is TRBJ1-5 and V is TRBV4-3; 10 bases agree with TRBD1. The CDR3 runs 15 residues. Germline V gives CDR1 LGHNA, CDR2 YSLEER. J gave up 7 bases and V 3 bases, and 6 bases lay outside the gene matches. This chain's CDR3 is CASSQRQGAGQPQHF. In nucleotides, the CDR3 is TGCGCCAGCAGCCAGAGACAGGGGGCAGGGCAGCCCCAGCATTTT.